Listed here is a single T cell receptor beta chain. The sample comes from a study of T cell responses to AZD1222 COVID-19 vaccine. TCRdb's copy holds only in-frame clones and misses some; the assay was immunoSEQ multiplex PCR. In the table there are tens of thousands of clones, about 82% of which are singletons. Germline V gene data show CDR1 as DFQATT and CDR2 as SNEGSKA (reference sequence). Deletions cut 3 bases from V and 7 bases from J, with 7 bases between. The CDR3 covers 11 residues. This sequence originates from an adult in good health. The V gene is TRBV20-1, the J gene TRBJ2-1; unclear D gene. This material consisted of peripheral blood, taken on day 0 of AZD1222 vaccination. The CDR3 region is CSASNKNEQFF. The CDR3 DNA follows: TGCAGTGCTAGTAATAAGAATGAGCAGTTCTTC.